Listed here are 10 T cell receptor beta chains from one sample, sequenced in a study of T cells in localized non-small cell lung cancer. Clones were read by immunoSEQ multiplex PCR, and TCRdb kept only the in-frame ones, dropping some. The table lists about 70,000 clones, approximately 87% of them singletons, with roughly a fifth in the top ten. Specimen: peripheral blood, collected before any cancer treatment. These receptor sequences come from a male donor older than 55 with stage III squamous cell lung carcinoma.

This chain uses TRBV2 with TRBJ2-2; D remains ambiguous. Germline CDR1 SNHLY, CDR2 FYNNEI. This CDR3 is built from 13 residues. V lost 10 bases and J 4 bases, leaving 13 bases between the germline ends. The CDR3 region has the DNA TGTGCCACCGAGGACCGGATCACCGGGGAGCTGTTTTTT. It is translated as CATEDRITGELFF.

The V and J genes are TRBV4-1 and TRBJ2-3; TRBD2 aligns across 9 bases. Germline loops: CDR1 MGHRA, CDR2 YSYEKL. The V segment lost 1 base and the J segment 2 bases; nucleotides outside the gene matches: 7. The CDR3 totals 17 residues. The CDR3: CASSQVSSGGSTDTQYF. The DNA for the CDR3 is TGCGCCAGCAGCCAAGTTTCAAGCGGGGGGTCCACAGATACGCAGTATTTT.

DNA of the CDR3: TGTGCCAGCAGCTTGCCCGACACTGAAGCTTTCTTT. Its protein is CASSLPDTEAFF. The chain has TRBV7-9 and TRBJ1-1; D unclear. There are 12 residues in the CDR3. Germline loops: CDR1 SEHNR, CDR2 FQNEAQ (reference sequence). V was pared by 3 bases and J by 3 bases, with 5 bases between.

As regards this clone: The identical CDR3 is also encoded by other nucleotide sequences in the sample. J is TRBJ1-5 and V is TRBV6-5; 9 bases are shared with TRBD1. V trimming: 5 bases; J trimming: 1 base; junction bases outside the gene matches: 3. The germline V gene encodes CDR1 MNHEY and CDR2 SVGAGI. This CDR3 has 15 amino acids. The CDR3 reads CASSRQGGSNQPQHF. The DNA of the CDR3 is TGTGCCAGCAGTCGACAGGGGGGGAGCAATCAGCCCCAGCATTTT.

This clone was seen once. The chain has TRBV10-3 and TRBJ2-5, with TRBD1 identical over 10 bases. The V and J ends lost 2 bases and 1 base, in that order; junction bases with no gene match: 7. From germline, CDR1 is ENHRY and CDR2 SYGVKD. This CDR3 is built from 17 residues. CDR3 DNA sequence: TGTGCCATCAGTGAGGGCACCGGGACAGGGGCCCAAGAGACCCAGTACTTC. Its protein product is CAISEGTGTGAQETQYF.

This sequence joins TRBV5-4 and TRBJ1-1; D remains ambiguous. CDR1 SGHNT and CDR2 YYREEE come from the germline V gene (reference sequence). V was clipped by 4 bases and J by 4 bases, with 17 bases between them. This CDR3 is built from 15 residues. The CDR3 loop is CASSVSGPQATEAFF. The CDR3 coding sequence is TGTGCCAGCAGCGTGTCGGGTCCCCAGGCCACTGAAGCTTTCTTT.

V usage is TRBV2 and J usage is TRBJ1-1; 8 bases are shared with TRBD1. The CDR3 consists of 13 residues. Germline V gene sequence: CDR1 SNHLY, CDR2 FYNNEI. V was clipped by 6 bases and J by 5 bases; unmatched bases: 5. The CDR3: CASSGQGETEAFF. CDR3 bases: TGTGCCAGCAGCGGACAGGGCGAGACTGAAGCTTTCTTT.

This clone was recorded once. The rearrangement joins TRBV11-2 to TRBJ2-3; the match to TRBD1 covers 9 bases. The V gene end was trimmed by 4 bases and the J gene end by 5 bases; junction bases not matched to a gene: 7. Per the germline V gene, CDR1 is SGHAT and CDR2 is FQNNGV. The CDR3 runs to 15 residues. The CDR3 DNA reads as TGTGCCAGCAGCTGGGGACAGGGCTTCGAAGATACGCAGTATTTT. Protein product: CASSWGQGFEDTQYF. Using reference TRBV11-2 and TRBJ2-3 for the parts outside the CDR3, the full variable domain is EAGVAQSPRYKIIEKRQSVAFWCNPISGHATLYWYQQILGQGPKLLIQFQNNGVVDDSQLPKDRFSAERLKGVDSTLKIQPAKLEDSAVYLCASSWGQGFEDTQYFGPGTRLTVL.

This rearrangement joins TRBV10-2 to TRBJ1-3; tentatively, D is TRBD1 (5 bases). The ends were cut back, 5 bases at V and 0 bases at J, with 20 bases in the middle. The germline V gene encodes CDR1 WSHSY and CDR2 SAAADI. The CDR3 spans 18 residues. CDR3 in DNA: TGCGCCAGCAGTCGGACCTTGGGGACGGAACCCTCTGGAAACACCATATATTTT. Translating it yields CASSRTLGTEPSGNTIYF.

Here the CDR3 DNA reads TGTGCCAGCAGAACTCAAGCGGGACAGGGGACCTATGGCTACACCTTC. Translated: CASRTQAGQGTYGYTF. The J gene is TRBJ1-2, the V gene TRBV6-6; TRBD1 agrees at 10 bases. The germline gives CDR1 MNHNY, CDR2 SVGAGI (reference sequence). The CDR3 sequence is 16 residues long. The junction had 11 bases not matched to a gene; V was cut back by 6 bases and J by 4 bases.